The rows below give T cell receptor beta chains drawn from one sample of a study of blood T cell repertoires in COVID-19. Assay used: immunoSEQ multiplex PCR; TCRdb lists only in-frame clones, some missing. The sample yields around 150,000 clones, 60% to 85% seen once. Sequencing was performed on peripheral blood. The receptors here all came from a man between 70 and 80 years old with acute or convalescent COVID-19. CDR3s include the opening cysteine and the closing phenylalanine or tryptophan. D genes are given only for firm matches. Expanded clones get a size class; other rows say once, few or many, or leave the size out.

v_call	j_call	d_call	clone_size	cdr3_nt	cdr3_aa
TRBV19	TRBJ1-4	.	.	TGTGCCAGTAGTGCCCTCAGGGGCGGCGAAAAACTGTTTTTT	CASSALRGGEKLFF
TRBV6-5	TRBJ1-1	.	.	TGTGCCAGCTGCAACAGGGCGCCGAACACTGAAGCTTTCTTT	CASCNRAPNTEAFF
TRBV28	TRBJ1-5	TRBD1	few	TGTGCCACCTTCCGGGACAGGGACCAGCCCCAGCATTTT	CATFRDRDQPQHF
TRBV9	TRBJ1-2	.	.	TGTGCCAGCAGCGGAACCCTAGCAGGCGGCTATGGCTACACCTTC	CASSGTLAGGYGYTF
TRBV15	TRBJ1-4	.	.	TGTGCCACCAGCAGAGGCGGGAATGAAAAACTGTTTTTT	CATSRGGNEKLFF
TRBV28	TRBJ1-6	.	.	TGTGCCAGCTTTCTCCGACAAGGTTCACCCCTCCACTTT	CASFLRQGSPLHF
TRBV4-2	TRBJ2-1	TRBD2	.	TGTGCCAGCAGCCAAGATGGGCTAGCGGACGACAATGAGCAGTTCTTC	CASSQDGLADDNEQFF
TRBV7-2	TRBJ1-2	.	.	TGTGCCAGCAGCCCTCTTAGACCCGGGGTTTTGAGCCATGGCTACACCTTC	CASSPLRPGVLSHGYTF
TRBV6-5	TRBJ2-4	TRBD1	once	TGTGCCAGCAGTTCCTTCGGGACAGGGGACAAAAACATTCAGTACTTC	CASSSFGTGDKNIQYF
TRBV30	TRBJ1-3	TRBD1	.	TGTGCCTGGAGCGGAACGGAGGGGGCGTGGGGAAACACCATATATTTT	CAWSGTEGAWGNTIYF
TRBV9	TRBJ2-1	.	.	TGTGCCAGCAGCGTGGGACTTCCTAATGAGCAGTTCTTC	CASSVGLPNEQFF
TRBV7-7	TRBJ1-3	TRBD1	.	TGTGCCAGCAGCTTAGGACAGGGTGAGGAAAACACCATATATTTT	CASSLGQGEENTIYF
TRBV19	TRBJ2-7	TRBD1	once	TGTGCCAGTAGTACTAGGCAGGGACAGGGCATAATATACGAGCAGTACTTC	CASSTRQGQGIIYEQYF
TRBV6-6	TRBJ2-1	TRBD2	.	TGTGCCAGCAGTTACTCCGGGACTAGCGCCTATGAGCAGTTCTTC	CASSYSGTSAYEQFF
TRBV7-9	TRBJ2-5	TRBD1	few	TGTGCCAGCAGCCCTTGGACAGGGATCTCGGAGACCCAGTACTTC	CASSPWTGISETQYF
TRBV3-1/TRBV3-2	TRBJ1-2	TRBD1	.	TGTGCCAGCAGCCAAGCCGTGGCAGGGGGCCACTATGGCTACACCTTC	CASSQAVAGGHYGYTF
TRBV3-1/TRBV3-2	TRBJ2-2	.	few	TGTGCCAGCAGCCCGACGGCGGCCGGGGAGCTGTTTTTT	CASSPTAAGELFF
TRBV6-5	TRBJ2-2	.	.	TGTGCCAGCAGCGCTGAGGCCGGGGAGCTGTTTTTT	CASSAEAGELFF
TRBV18	TRBJ1-1	.	.	TGTGCCAGCTCACCATCGACAGTTCCGAACACTGAAGCTTTCTTT	CASSPSTVPNTEAFF
TRBV28	TRBJ1-5	TRBD1	.	TGTGCCAGCAGTCCCCCGGGACAGGGCTCCTCACAGCCCCAGCATTTT	CASSPPGQGSSQPQHF
TRBV9	TRBJ1-2	TRBD1	.	TGTGCCAGCAGCGTAGCAGGGGGCGGCTACACCTTC	CASSVAGGGYTF
TRBV5-1	TRBJ1-6	.	.	TGCGCCAGCAGCGCGATGGGGAGTGGTTCACCCCTCCACTTT	CASSAMGSGSPLHF
TRBV7-2	TRBJ2-5	TRBD1	.	TGTGCCAGCAGCTTTCAGACAGGGGGGGAGACCCAGTACTTC	CASSFQTGGETQYF
TRBV4-1	TRBJ1-4	TRBD1	once	TGCGCCAGCAGCTCCAGAGGGGGCGCAGATTTCGGTAATGAAAAACTGTTTTTT	CASSSRGGADFGNEKLFF
TRBV7-2	TRBJ1-6	.	.	TGTGCCAGCAGTCTAAGAGGGTTTCTCTCACCCCTCCACTTT	CASSLRGFLSPLHF
TRBV5-4	TRBJ1-1	.	few	TGTGCCAGCAGCCCGATGACGGGGGGAGGGGGAATGAACACTGAAGCTTTCTTT	CASSPMTGGGGMNTEAFF
TRBV7-9	TRBJ2-7	.	.	TGTGCCAGCAGCTTAACGGGGTTTTACGAGCAGTACTTC	CASSLTGFYEQYF
TRBV5-1	TRBJ1-1	TRBD1	.	TGCGCCAGCAGCTTGGAAGAGGGGGCGCTTACTGAAGCTTTCTTT	CASSLEEGALTEAFF
TRBV30	TRBJ1-1	.	.	TGTGCCTGGTCTTTCGGCACTGAAGCTTTCTTT	CAWSFGTEAFF
TRBV2	TRBJ2-5	.	.	TGTGCCAGCAGTGACTATTATATCCCAGGGACCCAGTACTTC	CASSDYYIPGTQYF
TRBV2	TRBJ1-5	.	once	TGTGCCAGCAGCAGCCCCGGACAGAATCAGCCCCAGCATTTT	CASSSPGQNQPQHF
TRBV6-5	TRBJ1-2	.	.	TGTGCCAGCACCATAGGGACTTGGAGTGGCTACACCTTC	CASTIGTWSGYTF